A single sample is the source of the 13 T cell receptor beta chains below, sequenced in a study of control samples from healthy donors and cancer patients. Clones were read by immunoSEQ multiplex PCR, and TCRdb kept only the in-frame ones, dropping some. This table holds tens of thousands of clones, more than 70% found once. Material for sequencing was PBMCs. Source of these receptors: a man aged 40-55 years with colorectal cancer.

This chain uses TRBV7-2 with TRBJ1-2; the D is unclear. The CDR3 extends over 16 amino acids. Trimming took 3 bases from V and 4 from J, leaving 18 bases between them. The V gene's germline CDR1 is SGHTA and CDR2 FQGNSA. This CDR3 reads CASSFPWQQPLYGYTF. The CDR3 DNA reads as TGTGCCAGCAGCTTTCCTTGGCAGCAGCCCCTCTATGGCTACACCTTC.

The chain uses TRBV6-5 and TRBJ2-1; 7 bases fit TRBD2. Germline trimming cut 0 bases from V and 8 bases from J; bases unmatched to any gene: 10. This CDR3 region has 16 residues. Per germline, CDR1 MNHEY and CDR2 SVGAGI. The CDR3 here is CASSYSGGRMGDEQFF. The CDR3 DNA sequence: TGTGCCAGCAGTTACTCCGGCGGGAGAATGGGCGATGAGCAGTTCTTC.

This chain uses TRBV4-1 with TRBJ2-7; 8 bases match TRBD2. CDR1 and CDR2 from the germline V gene are MGHRA and YSYEKL. Trimming took 4 bases from V and 5 from J; bases not matched to a gene: 10. This CDR3 contains 15 residues. This CDR3 is CASSPAGGGWNEQYF. In DNA, the CDR3 is TGCGCCAGCAGCCCCGCCGGGGGGGGGTGGAACGAGCAGTACTTC.

A few counts support this clone. The V call is TRBV19, the J call TRBJ2-1, with D unclear. CDR1 is LNHDA and CDR2 is SQIVND in the germline V gene (reference sequence). The CDR3 runs 15 residues. The V end was cut by 4 bases, the J end by 0 bases, with 10 bases between. The CDR3 sequence: CASSSEVSSYNEQFF. For the CDR3, the DNA is TGTGCCAGTAGTAGCGAGGTCAGCTCCTACAATGAGCAGTTCTTC.

This chain uses TRBV27 with TRBJ2-7; TRBD1 matches at 11 bases. The trim removed 3 bases at V and 2 bases at J, leaving 3 bases unmatched. CDR1 and CDR2 (germline): MNHEY, SMNVEV (reference sequence). CDR3 length equals 15 residues. The CDR3 sequence is CASSFWGQGAYEQYF. CDR3 sequence (DNA): TGTGCCAGCAGTTTTTGGGGACAGGGGGCCTACGAGCAGTACTTC.

The genes are TRBV9 and TRBJ1-2; D is uncertain. There are 13 residues in the CDR3. V was shortened by 0 bases and J by 2 bases, with 5 bases between the two germline ends. CDR1 and CDR2 (germline): SGDLS, YYNGEE. The chain's CDR3 is CASSVDGNYGYTF. The CDR3 coding sequence is TGTGCCAGCAGCGTAGATGGGAACTATGGCTACACCTTC. The full variable domain, completed using reference TRBV9 and TRBJ1-2, is DSGVTQTPKHLITATGQRVTLRCSPRSGDLSVYWYQQSLDQGLQFLIQYYNGEERAKGNILERFSAQQFPDLHSELNLSSLELGDSALYFCASSVDGNYGYTFGSGTRLTVV.

The chain recombines TRBV2 with TRBJ2-3, with TRBD2 identical over 10 bases. Trimming cost V 6 bases and J 4 bases; bases outside gene matches: 19. CDR3 length: 19 residues. From germline, CDR1 is SNHLY and CDR2 FYNNEI. The CDR3 nucleotides are TGTGCCAGCAGGGAACAGAGGACTAGCGGTCCCGGCGCCCCAGATACGCAGTATTTT. Protein: CASREQRTSGPGAPDTQYF.

With regard to this clone: An end of the junction differs from the germline gene, which may be a read error. V and J are TRBV7-3 and TRBJ1-1; 10 nucleotides match TRBD1. Germline-derived CDR1 and CDR2 are SGHTA and FQGTGA. This CDR3 is built from 16 residues. For the CDR3, the DNA is TGTGCCAGCACCTTAGGGACAGGGGCCGTGAACACTGAAGCTTTCTTT. This encodes CASTLGTGAVNTEAFF. The full variable domain, its missing parts supplied by reference TRBV7-3 and TRBJ1-1, is GAGVSQTPSNKVTEKGKYVELRCDPISGHTALYWYRQSLGQGPEFLIYFQGTGAADDSGLPNDRFFAVRPEGSVSTLKIQRTERGDSAVYLCASTLGTGAVNTEAFFGQGTRLTVV.

This clone was seen only once. The rearrangement links TRBV28 to TRBJ2-5; D assignment may be TRBD1 or TRBD2 (5 bases each). Germline V gene data show CDR1 as MDHEN and CDR2 as SYDVKM. The V and J ends lost 7 bases and 6 bases respectively, with 15 bases between them. The CDR3 spans 13 residues. The CDR3: CASMMGVMKTQYF. DNA for the CDR3: TGTGCCAGCATGATGGGGGTAATGAAGACCCAGTACTTC.

This rearrangement joins TRBV10-3 to TRBJ1-2; D gene uncertain. The CDR3 length is 14 residues. The V gene's germline CDR1 is ENHRY and CDR2 SYGVKD. The V and J ends lost 5 bases and 2 bases respectively, with 12 bases between them. The CDR3 sequence: CAISSGRENYGYTF. The CDR3 DNA reads TGTGCCATCAGTAGTGGCAGAGAAAACTATGGCTACACCTTC.

V and J are TRBV6-6 and TRBJ2-2; 7 bases line up with TRBD1. Unmatched junction bases numbered 4, after V lost 9 bases and J lost 3 bases. Germline CDR1 MNHNY, CDR2 SVGAGI (reference sequence). The CDR3 runs to 13 residues. The CDR3 sequence: CASRDSDTGELFF. The CDR3 DNA is TGTGCCAGTCGGGACAGCGACACCGGGGAGCTGTTTTTT.

The chain recombines TRBV27 with TRBJ1-1; D ambiguous. Trimming left V 3 bases short and J 3 bases short, with 11 bases between. CDR1 and CDR2 from the germline V gene are MNHEY and SMNVEV (reference sequence). CDR3 length: 14 amino acids. CDR3 coding DNA: TGTGCCAGCAGTTTTGGTCGGAGGCACACTGAAGCTTTCTTT. This sequence encodes CASSFGRRHTEAFF.

This clone was observed once. The gene calls are TRBV19 and TRBJ2-7; 7 bases align to TRBD1. CDR1 and CDR2 from the germline V gene are LNHDA and SQIVND (reference sequence). The CDR3 contains 15 residues. The V and J ends lost 3 bases and 2 bases, in that order; junction bases with no gene match: 7. For the CDR3, the DNA is TGTGCCAGTAGTATTGGGAACAGGGGTACCTACGAGCAGTACTTC. This sequence encodes CASSIGNRGTYEQYF.